This T cell receptor (beta chain) comes out of a study of shared clonotypes between healthy human individuals. Findings and limits, study-wide: In general, naive subsets displayed greater estimated richness than memory subsets did. Genetic and exposure-history diversity was limited by the small donor number.

All donors were Caucasian adults living in Nashville, Tennessee. A CD45RA+ naive subset and a CD45RA-negative memory subset were split from CD4+ cells. The method was immunoSEQ multiplex PCR; TCRdb's version includes in-frame clones alone and lacks a portion of them. The sample holds about 1 million clones, around 74% seen once. For this clone: The antigen is unknown.

CDR3 length equals 16 residues. Germline V CDR1 and CDR2: SGDLS, YYNGEE. Trimming took 3 bases from V and 2 from J; bases not matched to a gene: 8. The sequencing input was memory CD4+ T cells sorted from blood. Subset specified: CD45RA-negative fraction. This chain links TRBV9 with TRBJ2-5, with 9 nucleotides matching TRBD1. This TCR came from a man aged 18 to 30 in good health. The CDR3 DNA reads as TGTGCCAGCAGCGCTTTAGACAGGGGGAGGCAAGAGACCCAGTACTTC. This gives the protein CASSALDRGRQETQYF.